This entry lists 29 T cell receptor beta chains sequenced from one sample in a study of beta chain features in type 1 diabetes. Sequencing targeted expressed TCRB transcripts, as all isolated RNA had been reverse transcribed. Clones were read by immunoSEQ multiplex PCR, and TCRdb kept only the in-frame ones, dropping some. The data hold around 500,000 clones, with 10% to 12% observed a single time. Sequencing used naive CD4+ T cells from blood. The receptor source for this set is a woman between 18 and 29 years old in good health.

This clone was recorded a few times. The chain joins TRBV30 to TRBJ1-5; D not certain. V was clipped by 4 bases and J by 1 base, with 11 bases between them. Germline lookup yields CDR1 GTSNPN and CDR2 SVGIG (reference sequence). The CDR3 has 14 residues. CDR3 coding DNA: TGTGCCTGGACATCCGGGCAAAGCAATCAGCCCCAGCATTTT. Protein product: CAWTSGQSNQPQHF.

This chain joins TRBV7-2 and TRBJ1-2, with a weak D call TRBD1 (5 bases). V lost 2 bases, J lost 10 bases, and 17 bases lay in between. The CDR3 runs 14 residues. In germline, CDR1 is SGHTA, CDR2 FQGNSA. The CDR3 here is CASSLIKGTKNYTF. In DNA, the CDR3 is TGTGCCAGCAGCTTAATCAAAGGGACGAAGAACTACACCTTC. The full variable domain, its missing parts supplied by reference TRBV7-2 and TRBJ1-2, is GAGVSQSPSNKVTEKGKDVELRCDPISGHTALYWYRQSLGQGLEFLIYFQGNSAPDKSGLPSDRFSAERTGGSVSTLTIQRTQQEDSAVYLCASSLIKGTKNYTFGSGTRLTVV.

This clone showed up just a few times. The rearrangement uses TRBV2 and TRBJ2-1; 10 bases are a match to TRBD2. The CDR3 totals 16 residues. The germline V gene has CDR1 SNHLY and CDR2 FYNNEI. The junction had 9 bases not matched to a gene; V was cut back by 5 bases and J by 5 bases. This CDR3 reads CASSSPLAGAHNEQFF. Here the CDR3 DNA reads TGTGCCAGCAGTTCCCCCCTAGCGGGAGCCCACAATGAGCAGTTCTTC.

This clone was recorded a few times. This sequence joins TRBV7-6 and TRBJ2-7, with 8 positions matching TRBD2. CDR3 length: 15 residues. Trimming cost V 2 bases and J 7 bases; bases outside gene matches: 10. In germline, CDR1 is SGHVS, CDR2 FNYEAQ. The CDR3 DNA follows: TGTGCCAGCAGCTTAAACGTCGGGAGGGCCGAAGAGCAGTACTTC. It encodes CASSLNVGRAEEQYF.

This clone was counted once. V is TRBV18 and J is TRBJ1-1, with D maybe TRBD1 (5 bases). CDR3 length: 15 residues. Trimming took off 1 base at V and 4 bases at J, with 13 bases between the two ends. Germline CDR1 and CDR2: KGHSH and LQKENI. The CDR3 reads CASSPQKWGSTEAFF. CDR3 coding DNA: TGTGCCAGCTCACCACAGAAATGGGGGAGCACTGAAGCTTTCTTT.

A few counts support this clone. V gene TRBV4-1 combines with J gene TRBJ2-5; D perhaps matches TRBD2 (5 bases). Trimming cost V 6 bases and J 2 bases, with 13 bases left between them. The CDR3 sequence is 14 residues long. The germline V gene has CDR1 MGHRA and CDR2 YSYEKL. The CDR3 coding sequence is TGCGCCAGCAGGCGCTTAGAGGGACAAGAGACCCAGTACTTC. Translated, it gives CASRRLEGQETQYF.

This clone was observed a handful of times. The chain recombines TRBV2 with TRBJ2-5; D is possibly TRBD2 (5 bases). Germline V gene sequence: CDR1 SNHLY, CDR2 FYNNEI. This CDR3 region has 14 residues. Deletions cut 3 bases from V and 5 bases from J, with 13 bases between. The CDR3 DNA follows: TGTGCCAGCAGTGAGGAACTAGTTCAGGAGACCCAGTACTTC. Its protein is CASSEELVQETQYF.

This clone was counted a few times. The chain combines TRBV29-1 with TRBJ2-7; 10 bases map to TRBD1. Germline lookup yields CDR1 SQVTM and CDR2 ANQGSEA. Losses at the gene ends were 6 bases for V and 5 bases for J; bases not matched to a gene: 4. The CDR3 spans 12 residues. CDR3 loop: CSVDRGLNEQYF. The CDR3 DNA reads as TGCAGCGTAGACAGGGGGCTAAACGAGCAGTACTTC.

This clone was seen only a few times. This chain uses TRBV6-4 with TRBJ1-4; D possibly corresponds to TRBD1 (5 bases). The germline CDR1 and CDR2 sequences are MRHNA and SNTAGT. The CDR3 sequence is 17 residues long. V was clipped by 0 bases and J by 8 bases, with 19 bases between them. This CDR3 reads CASSDSGASVRNEKLFF. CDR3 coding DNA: TGTGCCAGCAGTGACTCAGGGGCTTCGGTTCGGAACGAAAAACTGTTTTTT.

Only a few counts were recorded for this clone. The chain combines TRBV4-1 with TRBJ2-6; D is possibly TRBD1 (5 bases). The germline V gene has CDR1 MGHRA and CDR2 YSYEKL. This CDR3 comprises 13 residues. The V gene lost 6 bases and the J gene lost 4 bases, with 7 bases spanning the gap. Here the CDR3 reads CASRQGGANVLTF. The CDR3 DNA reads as TGCGCCAGCAGGCAGGGAGGGGCCAACGTCCTGACTTTC.

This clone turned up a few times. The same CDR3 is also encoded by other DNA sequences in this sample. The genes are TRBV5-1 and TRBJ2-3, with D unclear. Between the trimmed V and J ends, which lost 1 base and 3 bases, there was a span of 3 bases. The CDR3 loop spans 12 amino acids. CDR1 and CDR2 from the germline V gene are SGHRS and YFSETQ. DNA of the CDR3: TGCGCCAGCAGCTTGAATACAGATACGCAGTATTTT. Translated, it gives CASSLNTDTQYF.

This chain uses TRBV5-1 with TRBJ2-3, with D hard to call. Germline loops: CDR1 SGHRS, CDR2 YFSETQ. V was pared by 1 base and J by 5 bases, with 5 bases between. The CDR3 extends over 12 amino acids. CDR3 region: CASSLKLDTQYF. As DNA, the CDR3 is TGCGCCAGCAGCTTGAAGCTAGATACGCAGTATTTT.

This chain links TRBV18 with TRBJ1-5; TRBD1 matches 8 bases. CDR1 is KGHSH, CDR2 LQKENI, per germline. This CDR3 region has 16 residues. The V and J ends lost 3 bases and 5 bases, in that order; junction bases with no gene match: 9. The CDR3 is CASSPGQVGVDQPQHF. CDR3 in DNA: TGTGCCAGCTCACCGGGACAGGTGGGAGTTGATCAGCCCCAGCATTTT.

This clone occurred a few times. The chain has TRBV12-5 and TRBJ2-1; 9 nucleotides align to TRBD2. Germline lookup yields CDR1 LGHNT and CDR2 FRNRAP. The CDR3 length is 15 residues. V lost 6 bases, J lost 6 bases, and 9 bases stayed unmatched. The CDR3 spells CASGSKGSGSNEQFF. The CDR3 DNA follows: TGTGCTAGTGGCTCAAAAGGTAGCGGGAGCAATGAGCAGTTCTTC.

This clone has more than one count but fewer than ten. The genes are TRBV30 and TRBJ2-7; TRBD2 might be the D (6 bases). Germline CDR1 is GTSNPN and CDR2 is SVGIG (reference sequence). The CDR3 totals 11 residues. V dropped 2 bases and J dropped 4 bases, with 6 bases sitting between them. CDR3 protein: CAWSSGYEQYF. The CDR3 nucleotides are TGTGCCTGGAGTAGCGGGTACGAGCAGTACTTC.

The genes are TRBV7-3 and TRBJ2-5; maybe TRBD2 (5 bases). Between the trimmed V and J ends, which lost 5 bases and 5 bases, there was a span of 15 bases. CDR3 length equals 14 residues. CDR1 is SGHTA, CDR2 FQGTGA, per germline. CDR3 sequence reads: CASSHLGLGETQYF. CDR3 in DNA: TGTGCCAGCAGCCACCTAGGACTGGGGGAGACCCAGTACTTC.

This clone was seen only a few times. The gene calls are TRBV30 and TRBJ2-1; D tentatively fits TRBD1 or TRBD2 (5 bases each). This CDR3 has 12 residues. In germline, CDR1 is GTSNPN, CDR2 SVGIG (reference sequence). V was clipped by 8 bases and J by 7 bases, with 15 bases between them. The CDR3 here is CAGLTRGNEQFF. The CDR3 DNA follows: TGTGCCGGTCTTACTAGGGGTAATGAGCAGTTCTTC.

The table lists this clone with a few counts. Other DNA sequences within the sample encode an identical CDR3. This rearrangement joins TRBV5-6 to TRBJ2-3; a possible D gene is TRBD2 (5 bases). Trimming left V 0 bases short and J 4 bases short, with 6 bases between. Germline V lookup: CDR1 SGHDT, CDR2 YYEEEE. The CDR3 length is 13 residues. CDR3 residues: CASSLERSDTQYF. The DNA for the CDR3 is TGTGCCAGCAGCTTGGAGCGGTCAGATACGCAGTATTTT.

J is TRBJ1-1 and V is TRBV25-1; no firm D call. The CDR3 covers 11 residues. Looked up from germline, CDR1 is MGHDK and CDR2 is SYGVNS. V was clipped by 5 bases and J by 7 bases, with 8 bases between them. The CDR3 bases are TGTGCCAGCAGTCCAAGTATTGAAGCTTTCTTT. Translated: CASSPSIEAFF.

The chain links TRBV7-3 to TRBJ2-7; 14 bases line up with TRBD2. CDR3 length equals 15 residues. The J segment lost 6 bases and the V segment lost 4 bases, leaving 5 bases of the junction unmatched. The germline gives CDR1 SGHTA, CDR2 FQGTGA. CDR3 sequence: CASSSTGLAGGEQYF. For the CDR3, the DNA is TGTGCCAGCAGCTCTACTGGACTAGCGGGAGGCGAGCAGTACTTC.

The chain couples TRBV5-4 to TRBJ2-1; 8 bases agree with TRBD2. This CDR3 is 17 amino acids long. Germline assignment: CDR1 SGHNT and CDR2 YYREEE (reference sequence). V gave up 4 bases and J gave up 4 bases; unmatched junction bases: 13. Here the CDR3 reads CASSPAAGGRRYNEQFF. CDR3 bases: TGTGCCAGCAGCCCGGCGGCGGGGGGAAGGAGGTACAATGAGCAGTTCTTC.

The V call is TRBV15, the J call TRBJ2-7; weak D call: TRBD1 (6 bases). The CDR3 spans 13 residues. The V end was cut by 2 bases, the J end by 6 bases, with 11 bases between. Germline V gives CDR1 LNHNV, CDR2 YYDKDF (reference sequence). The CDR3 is CATSRPGQPEQYV. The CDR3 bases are TGTGCCACCAGCAGACCGGGACAACCCGAGCAGTACGTC.

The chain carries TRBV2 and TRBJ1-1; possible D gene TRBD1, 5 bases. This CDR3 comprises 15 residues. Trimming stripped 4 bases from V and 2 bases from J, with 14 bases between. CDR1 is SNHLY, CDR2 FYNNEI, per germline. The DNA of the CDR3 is TGTGCCAGCAGTGTAGATACAGGAATTAACACTGAAGCTTTCTTT. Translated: CASSVDTGINTEAFF.

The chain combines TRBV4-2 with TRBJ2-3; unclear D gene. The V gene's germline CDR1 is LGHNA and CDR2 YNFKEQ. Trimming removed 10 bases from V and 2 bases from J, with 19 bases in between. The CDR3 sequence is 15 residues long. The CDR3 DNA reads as TGTGCCATCAAAGAGAGACGATCCCTCACAGATACGCAGTATTTT. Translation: CAIKERRSLTDTQYF.

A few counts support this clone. The CDR3 loop is CASSPQQGRSNYGYTF. The CDR3 DNA reads TGTGCCAGCAGCCCCCAACAGGGGCGGTCTAACTATGGCTACACCTTC. The gene calls are TRBV9 and TRBJ1-2; 7 bases match TRBD1. The germline gives CDR1 SGDLS, CDR2 YYNGEE. V shed 4 bases, J shed 0 bases, and the junction held 9 bases outside the gene matches. This CDR3 has 16 residues.

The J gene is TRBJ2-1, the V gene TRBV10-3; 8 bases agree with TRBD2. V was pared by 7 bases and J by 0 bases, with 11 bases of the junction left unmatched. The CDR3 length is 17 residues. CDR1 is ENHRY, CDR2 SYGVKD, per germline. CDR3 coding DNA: TGTGCCATCACCGATAATATCGGGACTAGCTCCTACAATGAGCAGTTCTTC. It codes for CAITDNIGTSSYNEQFF.

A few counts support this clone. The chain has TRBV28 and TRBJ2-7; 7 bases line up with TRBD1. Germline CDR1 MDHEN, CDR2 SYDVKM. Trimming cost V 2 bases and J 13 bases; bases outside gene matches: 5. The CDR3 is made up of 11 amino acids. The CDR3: CASSLGDRHYV. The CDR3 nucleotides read TGTGCCAGCAGTTTAGGGGACAGACATTACGTC.

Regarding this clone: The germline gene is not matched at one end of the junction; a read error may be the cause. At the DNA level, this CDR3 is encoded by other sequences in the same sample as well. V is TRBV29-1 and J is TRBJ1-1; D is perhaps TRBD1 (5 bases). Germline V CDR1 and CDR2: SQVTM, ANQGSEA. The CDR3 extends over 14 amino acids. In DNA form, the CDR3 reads TGCAGCGTCGGGGACCAGACCCTGAACACTGAGGCTTTCTTT. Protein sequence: CSVGDQTLNTEAFF.

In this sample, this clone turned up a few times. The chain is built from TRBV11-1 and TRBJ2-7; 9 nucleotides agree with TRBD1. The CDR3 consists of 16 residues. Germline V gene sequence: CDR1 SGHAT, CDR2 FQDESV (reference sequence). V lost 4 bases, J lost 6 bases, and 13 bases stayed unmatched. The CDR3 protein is CASSSWEDRGLPEQYF. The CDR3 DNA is TGTGCCAGCAGCTCCTGGGAGGACAGGGGATTGCCCGAGCAGTACTTC.